This T cell receptor beta chain was identified during a study of blood T cell repertoires in COVID-19. Across the study: The United States, Italy and Spain provided the acute and convalescent COVID-19 samples. T cells, B-cell-depleted T cells, or PBMCs supplied cDNA or gDNA.

Under the authors' procedure: It was from reference gene primer amplification that nucleated cell counts were estimated. Measured with immunoSEQ multiplex PCR; TCRdb has only the in-frame clones, and not every one. V, J and clone size reflect that table, while D and trimming were determined from the DNA. The top ten clones hold about 8.6% of a sample with approximately 170,000 clones, just over 85% of them seen once. CDR3 length: 14 residues. Germline values: CDR1 KGHSH, CDR2 LQKENI. With 4 bases removed from V and 5 bases from J, the gap between germline ends came to 9 bases. The sequence was collected from a middle-aged man with active or convalescent COVID-19. J is TRBJ1-6 and V is TRBV18; D is ambiguous. The sample was peripheral blood. The DNA of the CDR3 is TGTGCCAGCTCACGGGTACAGAATAATTCACCCCTCCACTTT. This encodes CASSRVQNNSPLHF.